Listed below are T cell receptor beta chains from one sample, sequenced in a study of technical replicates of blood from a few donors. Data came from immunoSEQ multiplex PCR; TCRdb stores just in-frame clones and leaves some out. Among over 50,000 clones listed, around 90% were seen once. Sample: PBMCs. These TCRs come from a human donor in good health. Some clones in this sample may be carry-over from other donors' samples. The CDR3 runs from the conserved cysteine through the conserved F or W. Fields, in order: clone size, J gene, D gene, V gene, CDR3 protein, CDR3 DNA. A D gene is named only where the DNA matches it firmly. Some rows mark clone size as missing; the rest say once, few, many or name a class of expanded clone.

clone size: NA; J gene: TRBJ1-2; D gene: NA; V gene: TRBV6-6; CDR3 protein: CASSYESRLLYGYTF; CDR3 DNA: TGTGCCAGCAGTTACGAGAGCAGGTTACTCTATGGCTACACCTTC
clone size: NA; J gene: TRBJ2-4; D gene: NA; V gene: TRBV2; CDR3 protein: CASWRGTKNIQYF; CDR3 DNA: TGTGCCAGCTGGCGGGGTACCAAAAACATTCAGTACTTC
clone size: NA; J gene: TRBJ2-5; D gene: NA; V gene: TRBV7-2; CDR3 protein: CASSRRQVWETQYF; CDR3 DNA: TGTGCCAGCAGCAGAAGACAAGTGTGGGAGACCCAGTACTTC
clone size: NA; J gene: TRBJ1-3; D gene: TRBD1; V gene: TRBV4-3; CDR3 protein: CASSQETGVGNTIYF; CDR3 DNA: TGCGCCAGCAGCCAGGAAACAGGGGTCGGAAACACCATATATTTT
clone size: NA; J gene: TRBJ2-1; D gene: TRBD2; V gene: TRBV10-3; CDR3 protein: CAISITSGAYNEQFF; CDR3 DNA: TGTGCCATCAGTATTACTAGCGGGGCGTACAATGAGCAGTTCTTC
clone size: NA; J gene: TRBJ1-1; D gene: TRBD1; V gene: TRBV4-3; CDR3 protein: CASSQTRTGRITEAFF; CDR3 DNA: TGCGCCAGCAGCCAAACCAGGACAGGGAGGATAACTGAAGCTTTCTTT
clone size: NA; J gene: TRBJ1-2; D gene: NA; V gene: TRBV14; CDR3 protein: CASSQGGGRTYGYTF; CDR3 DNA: TGTGCCAGCAGCCAAGGGGGGGGACGGACTTATGGCTACACCTTC
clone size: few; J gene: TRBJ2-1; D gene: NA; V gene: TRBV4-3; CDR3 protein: CASSQDRFGGDQFF; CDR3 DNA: TGCGCCAGCAGCCAAGATCGGTTTGGAGGGGATCAGTTCTTC
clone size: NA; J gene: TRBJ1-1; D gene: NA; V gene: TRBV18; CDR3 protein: CASSQGQENTEAFF; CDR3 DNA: TGTGCCAGCTCCCAGGGGCAGGAGAACACTGAAGCTTTCTTT
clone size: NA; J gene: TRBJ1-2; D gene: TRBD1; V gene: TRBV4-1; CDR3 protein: CASSQVRGPRAGYTF; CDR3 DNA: TGCGCCAGCAGCCAAGTGAGGGGGCCCCGGGCTGGCTACACCTTC
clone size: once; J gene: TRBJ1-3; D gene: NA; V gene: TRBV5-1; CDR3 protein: CASSLASGGNTIYF; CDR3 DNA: TGCGCCAGCAGCTTGGCTTCCGGTGGAAACACCATATATTTT
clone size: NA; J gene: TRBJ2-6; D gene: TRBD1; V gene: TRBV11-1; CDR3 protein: CASRKDRVGANVLTF; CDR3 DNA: TGTGCCAGCAGGAAGGACAGGGTTGGGGCCAACGTCCTGACTTTC
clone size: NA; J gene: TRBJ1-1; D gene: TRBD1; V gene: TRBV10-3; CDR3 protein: CARPGPQGEAFF; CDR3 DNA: TGTGCCAGACCGGGGCCACAGGGGGAAGCTTTCTTT
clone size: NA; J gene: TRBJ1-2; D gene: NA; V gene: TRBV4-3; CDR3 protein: CASSQDPGHYGYTF; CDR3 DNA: TGCGCCAGCAGCCAAGATCCAGGTCACTATGGCTACACCTTC
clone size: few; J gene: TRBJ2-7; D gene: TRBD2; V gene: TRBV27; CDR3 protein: CASSWGLAGVSEQYF; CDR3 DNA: TGTGCCAGCAGTTGGGGACTAGCGGGAGTATCCGAGCAGTACTTC
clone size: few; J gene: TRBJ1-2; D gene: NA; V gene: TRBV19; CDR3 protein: CASSIRPGGGYTF; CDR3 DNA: TGTGCCAGTAGTATTCGGCCGGGTGGGGGCTACACCTTC
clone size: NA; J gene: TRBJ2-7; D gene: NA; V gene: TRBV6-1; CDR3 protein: CASQDNYEQYF; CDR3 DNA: TGTGCCAGCCAGGACAACTACGAGCAGTACTTC
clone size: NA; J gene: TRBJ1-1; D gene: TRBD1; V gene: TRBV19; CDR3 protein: CASTPFDRDTEAFF; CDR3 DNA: TGTGCCAGTACTCCATTCGACAGGGACACTGAAGCTTTCTTT
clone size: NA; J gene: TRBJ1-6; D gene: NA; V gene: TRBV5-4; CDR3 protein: CASSLYGDTKALHF; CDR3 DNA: TGTGCCAGCAGCCTTTACGGGGACACGAAGGCCCTCCACTTT
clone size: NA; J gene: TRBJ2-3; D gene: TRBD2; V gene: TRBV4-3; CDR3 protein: CASSQETSGGVPTDTQYF; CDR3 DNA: TGCGCCAGCAGCCAAGAAACGAGCGGGGGGGTCCCCACAGATACGCAGTATTTT
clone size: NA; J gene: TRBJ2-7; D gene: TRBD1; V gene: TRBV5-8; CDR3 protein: CASSTGDRSTYEQYF; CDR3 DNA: TGTGCCAGCAGCACCGGGGACAGATCGACCTACGAGCAGTACTTC
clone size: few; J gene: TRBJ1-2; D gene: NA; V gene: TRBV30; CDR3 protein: CAWSPVTGYTF; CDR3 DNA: TGTGCCTGGAGTCCGGTTACGGGCTACACCTTC
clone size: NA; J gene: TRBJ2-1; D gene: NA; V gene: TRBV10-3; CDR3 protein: CAIREDRYNEQFF; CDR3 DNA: TGTGCCATCAGAGAGGACAGATACAATGAGCAGTTCTTC
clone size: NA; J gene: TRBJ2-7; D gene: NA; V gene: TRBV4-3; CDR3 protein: CASSQDRGIEQYF; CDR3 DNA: TGCGCCAGCAGCCAAGATAGGGGGATCGAGCAGTACTTC
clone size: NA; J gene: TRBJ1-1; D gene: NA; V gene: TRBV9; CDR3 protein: CASSVVSGMNTEAFF; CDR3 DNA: TGTGCCAGCAGCGTAGTTTCAGGGATGAACACTGAAGCTTTCTTT
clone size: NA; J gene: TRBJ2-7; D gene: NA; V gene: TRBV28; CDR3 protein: CVTHQSSYEQYF; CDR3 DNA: TGTGTGACACATCAAAGCTCCTACGAGCAGTACTTC
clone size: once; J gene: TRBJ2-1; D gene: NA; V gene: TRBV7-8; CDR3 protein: CASSLRESGWGGNEQFF; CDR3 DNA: TGTGCCAGCAGCTTAAGGGAGTCGGGGTGGGGAGGCAATGAGCAGTTCTTC
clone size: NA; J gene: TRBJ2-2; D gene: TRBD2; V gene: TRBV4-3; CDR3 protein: CASSQVYGLAGVTGELFF; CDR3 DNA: TGCGCCAGCAGCCAAGTCTACGGACTAGCGGGAGTGACTGGGGAGCTGTTTTTT
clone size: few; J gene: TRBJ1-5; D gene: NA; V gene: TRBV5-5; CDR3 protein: CASSPARGNQPQHF; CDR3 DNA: TGTGCCAGCAGCCCCGCCAGGGGCAATCAGCCCCAGCATTTT
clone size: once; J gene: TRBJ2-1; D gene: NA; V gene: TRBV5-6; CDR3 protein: CASSFRDGGWNEQFF; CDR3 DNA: TGTGCCAGCAGCTTTCGTGATGGGGGGTGGAATGAGCAGTTCTTC
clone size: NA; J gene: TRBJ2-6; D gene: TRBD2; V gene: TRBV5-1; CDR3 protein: CASSLESGDVLTF; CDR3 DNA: TGCGCCAGCAGCTTGGAAAGCGGGGACGTCCTGACTTTC
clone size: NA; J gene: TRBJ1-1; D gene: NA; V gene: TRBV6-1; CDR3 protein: CASSARKGALNTEAFF; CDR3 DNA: TGTGCCAGCAGTGCCCGGAAAGGGGCACTGAACACTGAAGCTTTCTTT
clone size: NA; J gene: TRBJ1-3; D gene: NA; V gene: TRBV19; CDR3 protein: CASTGSRGRNTIYF; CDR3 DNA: TGTGCCAGTACCGGGTCCCGGGGGAGAAACACCATATATTTT
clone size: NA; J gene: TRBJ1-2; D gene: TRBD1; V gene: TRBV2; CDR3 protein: CASSAPPGQGAEGYTF; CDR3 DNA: TGTGCCAGCAGTGCGCCTCCGGGACAGGGGGCGGAAGGCTACACCTTC
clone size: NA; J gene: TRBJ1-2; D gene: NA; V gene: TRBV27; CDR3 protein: CASSSGPKLPLTF; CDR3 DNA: TGTGCCAGCAGTTCAGGGCCCAAGTTGCCCCTCACCTTC
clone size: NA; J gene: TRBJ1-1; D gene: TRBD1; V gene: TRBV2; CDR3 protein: CASSATGVNTEAFF; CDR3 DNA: TGTGCCAGCAGTGCTACAGGGGTGAACACTGAAGCTTTCTTT
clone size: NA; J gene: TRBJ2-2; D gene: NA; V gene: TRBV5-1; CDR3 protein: CASSQQGRNGELFF; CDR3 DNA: TGCGCCAGCAGCCAACAGGGCAGAAACGGGGAGCTGTTTTTT
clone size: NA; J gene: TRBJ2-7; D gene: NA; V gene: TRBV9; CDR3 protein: CASSATGPNYEQYF; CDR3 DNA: TGTGCCAGCAGCGCCACAGGGCCCAACTACGAGCAGTACTTC
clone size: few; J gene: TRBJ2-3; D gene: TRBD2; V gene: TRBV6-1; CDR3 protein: CASSEPLALSGADTQYF; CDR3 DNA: TGTGCCAGCAGTGAACCTCTAGCCCTAAGCGGGGCAGATACGCAGTATTTT
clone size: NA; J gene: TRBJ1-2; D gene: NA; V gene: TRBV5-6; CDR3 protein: CASSYKDRWIGGYTF; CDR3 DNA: TGTGCCAGCAGCTACAAAGACAGGTGGATCGGTGGCTACACCTTC
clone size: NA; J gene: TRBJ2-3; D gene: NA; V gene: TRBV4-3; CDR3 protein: CASSHDNPGSGRDTQYF; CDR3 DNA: TGCGCCAGCAGCCACGACAACCCGGGTAGCGGTAGAGATACGCAGTATTTT
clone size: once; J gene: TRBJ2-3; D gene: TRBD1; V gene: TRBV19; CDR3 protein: CASSGQGLTDTQYF; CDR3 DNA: TGTGCCAGTAGTGGACAGGGCTTGACAGATACGCAGTATTTT
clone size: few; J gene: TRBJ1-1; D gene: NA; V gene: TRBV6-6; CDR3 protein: CASSQKQGTEAFF; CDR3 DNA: TGTGCCAGCAGTCAGAAACAGGGAACTGAAGCTTTCTTT